This T cell receptor (beta chain) was identified during a study of CD8+CD57+ T cells in acquired aplastic anemia. Whole-study context: When averaged, DNA from sorted CD4+ and CD8+ cells came to around 3.4 ug. Overall study results and limits: In common between the patients and the controls were some 29 CD8+ CDR3 sequences.

CDR3 and TCR beta VDJ profiling relied on genomic DNA as the template. TCRdb called the reads again in MiXCR, with one record for every CDR3 protein. The sample includes over 250,000 distinct CDR3 sequences, around three fifths of them seen just once. Patients included in sequencing had previously demonstrated CD8+CD57+ cell expansion by flow cytometry. No therapy was given to patients before blood sampling. The table lists this clonotype with many counts. Its target is not known. What was sequenced was sorted CD4+, CD8+, or CD8+CD57+ T cells (not recorded which) from PBMCs. This sequence originates from a human donor with aplastic anemia.

The CDR3 DNA reads as TGTGCCAGCAGCCGTAGCGGAAGCTCCTACGAGCAGTACTTC. Amino acid sequence: CASSRSGSSYEQYF. The rearrangement uses TRBV7-3 and TRBJ2-7, with a possible D match to TRBD2 (6 bases). Germline-derived CDR1 and CDR2 are SGHTA and FQGTGA. The V end lost 5 bases, the J end lost 0 bases, and 11 bases lay between the germline ends. The CDR3 is 14 residues long.